This T cell receptor beta chain stems from a study of blood T cell repertoires in COVID-19. Source study methods: Nucleated cell counts were estimated from reference gene primer amplification. Sequencing used immunoSEQ multiplex PCR; TCRdb keeps in-frame clones, though not all of them. V, J and clone size are taken as reported in that table, and D and trimming were inferred from the DNA itself. In the table there are approximately 130,000 clones, around 83% of which are singletons. V was clipped by 6 bases and J by 9 bases; unmatched bases: 14. CDR1 MNHEY and CDR2 SMNVEV come from the germline V gene (reference sequence). The CDR3 length is 15 residues.

The chain carries TRBV27 and TRBJ1-5, with TRBD1 identical over 7 bases. The material sequenced was peripheral blood. The sequence was collected from a man aged 40-50 years with active or convalescent COVID-19. The CDR3 region is CASSLLGTVRGPQHF. CDR3 sequence (DNA): TGTGCCAGCAGCCTTTTGGGGACAGTGCGTGGGCCCCAGCATTTT.